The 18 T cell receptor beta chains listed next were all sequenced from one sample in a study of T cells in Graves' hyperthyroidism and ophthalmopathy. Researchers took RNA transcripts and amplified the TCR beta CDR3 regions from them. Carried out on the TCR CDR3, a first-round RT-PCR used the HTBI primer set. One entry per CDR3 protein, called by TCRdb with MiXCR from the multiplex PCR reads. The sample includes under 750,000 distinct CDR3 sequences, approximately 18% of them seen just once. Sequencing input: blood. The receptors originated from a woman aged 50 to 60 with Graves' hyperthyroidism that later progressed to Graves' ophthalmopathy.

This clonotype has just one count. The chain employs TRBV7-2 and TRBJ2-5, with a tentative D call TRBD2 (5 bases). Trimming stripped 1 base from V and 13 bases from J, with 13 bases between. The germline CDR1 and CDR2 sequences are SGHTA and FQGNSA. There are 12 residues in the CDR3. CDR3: CASSLGRTAPYF. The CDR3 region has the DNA TGTGCCAGCAGCTTAGGGAGGACGGCTCCGTACTTC. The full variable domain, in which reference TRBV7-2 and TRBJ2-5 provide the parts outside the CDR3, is GAGVSQSPSNKVTEKGKDVELRCDPISGHTALYWYRQSLGQGLEFLIYFQGNSAPDKSGLPSDRFSAERTGGSVSTLTIQRTQQEDSAVYLCASSLGRTAPYFGPGTRLLVL.

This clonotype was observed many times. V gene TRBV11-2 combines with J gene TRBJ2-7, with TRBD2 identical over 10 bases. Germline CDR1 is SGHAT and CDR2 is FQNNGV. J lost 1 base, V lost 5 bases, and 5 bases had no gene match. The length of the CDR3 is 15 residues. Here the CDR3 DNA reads TGTGCCAGCAGCGTGACTAGCGGGTCGTCCTACGAGCAGTACTTC. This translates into CASSVTSGSSYEQYF. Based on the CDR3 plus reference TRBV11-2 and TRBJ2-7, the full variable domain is EAGVAQSPRYKIIEKRQSVAFWCNPISGHATLYWYQQILGQGPKLLIQFQNNGVVDDSQLPKDRFSAERLKGVDSTLKIQPAKLEDSAVYLCASSVTSGSSYEQYFGPGTRLTVT.

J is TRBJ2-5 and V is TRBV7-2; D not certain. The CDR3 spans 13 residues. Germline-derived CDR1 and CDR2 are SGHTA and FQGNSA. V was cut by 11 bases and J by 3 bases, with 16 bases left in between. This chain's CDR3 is CAGRLRMKETQYF. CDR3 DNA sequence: TGTGCCGGCCGCTTAAGGATGAAAGAGACCCAGTACTTC.

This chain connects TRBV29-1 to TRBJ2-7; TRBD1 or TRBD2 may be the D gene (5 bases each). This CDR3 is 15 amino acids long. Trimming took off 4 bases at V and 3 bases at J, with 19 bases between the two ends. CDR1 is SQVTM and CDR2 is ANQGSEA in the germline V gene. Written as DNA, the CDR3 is TGCAGCGTTGTCTACACTTTTTTTGGGGGCTACGAGCAGTACTTC. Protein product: CSVVYTFFGGYEQYF.

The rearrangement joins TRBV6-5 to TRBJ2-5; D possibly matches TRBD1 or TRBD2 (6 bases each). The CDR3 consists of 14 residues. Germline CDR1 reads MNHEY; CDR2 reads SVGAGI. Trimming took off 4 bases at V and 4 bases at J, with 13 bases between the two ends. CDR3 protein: CASSFGGRAETQYF. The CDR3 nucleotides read TGTGCCAGCAGTTTCGGGGGCCGCGCAGAGACCCAGTACTTC.

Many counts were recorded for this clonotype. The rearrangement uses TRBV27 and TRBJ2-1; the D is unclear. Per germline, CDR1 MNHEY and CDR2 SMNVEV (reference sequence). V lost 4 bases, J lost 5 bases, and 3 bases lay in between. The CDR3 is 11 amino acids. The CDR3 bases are TGTGCCAGCAGTTCTCACAATGAGCAGTTCTTC. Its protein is CASSSHNEQFF.

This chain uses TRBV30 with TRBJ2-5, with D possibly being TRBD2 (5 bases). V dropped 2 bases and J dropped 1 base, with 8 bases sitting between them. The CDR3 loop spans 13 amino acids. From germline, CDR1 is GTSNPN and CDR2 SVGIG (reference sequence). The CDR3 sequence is CAWSRRGQETQYF. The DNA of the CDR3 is TGTGCCTGGAGTCGACGGGGCCAAGAGACCCAGTACTTC.

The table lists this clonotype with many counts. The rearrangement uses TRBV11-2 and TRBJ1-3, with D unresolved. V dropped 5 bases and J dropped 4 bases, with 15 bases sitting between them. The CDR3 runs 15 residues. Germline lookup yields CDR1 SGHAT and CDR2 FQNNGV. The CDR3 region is CASSPGAADGNTIYF. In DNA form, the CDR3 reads TGTGCCAGCAGCCCCGGCGCGGCGGACGGAAACACCATATATTTT.

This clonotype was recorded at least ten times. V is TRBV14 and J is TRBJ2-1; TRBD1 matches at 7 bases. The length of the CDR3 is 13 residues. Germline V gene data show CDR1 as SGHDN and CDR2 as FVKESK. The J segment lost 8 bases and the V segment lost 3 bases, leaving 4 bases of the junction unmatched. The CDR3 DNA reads TGTGCCAGCAGCCAGGGCCAGGGGGATGAGCAGTTCTTC. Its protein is CASSQGQGDEQFF.

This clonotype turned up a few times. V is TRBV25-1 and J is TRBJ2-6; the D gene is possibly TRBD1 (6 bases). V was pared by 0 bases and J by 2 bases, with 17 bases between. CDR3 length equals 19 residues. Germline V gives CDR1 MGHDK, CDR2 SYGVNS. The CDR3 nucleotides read TGTGCCAGCAGTGAATATCTGGGGACACGGGGCGCTGGGGCCAACGTCCTGACTTTC. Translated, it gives CASSEYLGTRGAGANVLTF. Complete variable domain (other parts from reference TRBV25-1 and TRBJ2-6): EADIYQTPRYLVIGTGKKITLECSQTMGHDKMYWYQQDPGMELHLIHYSYGVNSTEKGDLSSESTVSRIRTEHFPLTLESARPSHTSQYLCASSEYLGTRGAGANVLTFGAGSRLTVL.

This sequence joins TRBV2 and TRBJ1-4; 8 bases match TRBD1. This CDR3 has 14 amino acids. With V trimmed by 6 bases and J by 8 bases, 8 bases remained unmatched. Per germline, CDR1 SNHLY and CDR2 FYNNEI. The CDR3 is CASSRTGSREKLFF. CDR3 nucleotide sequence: TGTGCCAGCAGCAGGACAGGGTCCCGCGAAAAACTGTTTTTT. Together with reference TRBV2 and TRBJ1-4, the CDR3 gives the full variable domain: EPEVTQTPSHQVTQMGQEVILRCVPISNHLYFYWYRQILGQKVEFLVSFYNNEISEKSEIFDDQFSVERPDGSNFTLKIRSTKLEDSAMYFCASSRTGSREKLFFGSGTQLSVL.

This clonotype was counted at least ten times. The CDR3 DNA reads TGTGCCAGCAGCTTAGCCGGCGGACGGGGCAATCAGCCCCAGCATTTT. As protein: CASSLAGGRGNQPQHF. This chain joins TRBV7-2 and TRBJ1-5; D unresolved. CDR3 length equals 16 residues. V lost 0 bases and J 2 bases, leaving 11 bases between the germline ends. Per the germline V gene, CDR1 is SGHTA and CDR2 is FQGNSA.

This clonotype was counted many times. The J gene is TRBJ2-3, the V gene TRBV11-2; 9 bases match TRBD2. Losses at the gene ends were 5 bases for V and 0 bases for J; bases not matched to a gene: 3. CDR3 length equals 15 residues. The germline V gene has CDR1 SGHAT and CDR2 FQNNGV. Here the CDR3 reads CASSRLAASTDTQYF. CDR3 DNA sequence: TGTGCCAGCAGCCGACTAGCGGCGAGCACAGATACGCAGTATTTT.

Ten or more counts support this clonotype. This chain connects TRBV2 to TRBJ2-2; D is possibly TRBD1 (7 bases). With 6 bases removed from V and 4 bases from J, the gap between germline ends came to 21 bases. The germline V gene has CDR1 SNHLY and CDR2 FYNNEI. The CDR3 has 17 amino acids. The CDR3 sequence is CASSNKRTGGITGELFF. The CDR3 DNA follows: TGTGCCAGCAGCAATAAAAGGACAGGCGGGATCACCGGGGAGCTGTTTTTT.

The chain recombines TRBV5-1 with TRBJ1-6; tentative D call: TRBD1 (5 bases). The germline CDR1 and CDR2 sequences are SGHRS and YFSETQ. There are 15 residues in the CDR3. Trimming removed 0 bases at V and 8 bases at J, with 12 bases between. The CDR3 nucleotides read TGCGCCAGCAGCTTGGTGGGGGGGGTGGATTCACCCCTCCACTTT. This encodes CASSLVGGVDSPLHF.

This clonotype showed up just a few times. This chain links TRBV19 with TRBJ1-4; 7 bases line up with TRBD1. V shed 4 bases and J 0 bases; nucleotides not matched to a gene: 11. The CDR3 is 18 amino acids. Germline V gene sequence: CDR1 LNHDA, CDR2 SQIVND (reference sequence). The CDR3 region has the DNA TGTGCCAGTAGTAACCGGACAGGCCGTACCCCAACTAATGAAAAACTGTTTTTT. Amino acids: CASSNRTGRTPTNEKLFF.

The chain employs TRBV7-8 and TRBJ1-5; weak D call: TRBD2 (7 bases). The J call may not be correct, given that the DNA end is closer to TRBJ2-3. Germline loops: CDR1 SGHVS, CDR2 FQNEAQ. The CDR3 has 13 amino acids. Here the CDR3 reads CASSGGAGQPQYF. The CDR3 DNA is TGTGCCAGCAGCGGGGGGGCTGGTCAGCCCCAGTATTTT.

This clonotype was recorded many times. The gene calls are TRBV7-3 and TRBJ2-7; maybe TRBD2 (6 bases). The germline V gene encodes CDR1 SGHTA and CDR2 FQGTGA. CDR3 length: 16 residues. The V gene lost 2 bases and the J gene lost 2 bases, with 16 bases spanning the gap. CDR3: CASSLSLQGGTYEQYF. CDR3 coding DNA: TGTGCCAGCAGCTTATCCCTGCAGGGAGGAACCTACGAGCAGTACTTC. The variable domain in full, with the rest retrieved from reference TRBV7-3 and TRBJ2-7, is GAGVSQTPSNKVTEKGKYVELRCDPISGHTALYWYRQSLGQGPEFLIYFQGTGAADDSGLPNDRFFAVRPEGSVSTLKIQRTERGDSAVYLCASSLSLQGGTYEQYFGPGTRLTVT.